These 29 T cell receptor beta chains were sequenced from one sample in a study of OX40 agonist ivuxolimab in advanced cancers. Only in-frame clones appear in the TCRdb table, and some are missing; sequencing was by immunoSEQ multiplex PCR. The table includes roughly 17,000 clones, 70% to 85% detected once. The sequencing here drew on CD4+ or CD8+ T cells sorted from blood, taken in a trial of the OX40 agonist ivuxolimab. Receptor source: an adult with an advanced solid tumor such as melanoma, head and neck, liver or kidney cancer.

Points on this clone: This specimen includes other DNA sequences encoding the same CDR3. The chain joins TRBV13 to TRBJ1-4; 8 positions agree with TRBD1. In germline, CDR1 is PRHDT, CDR2 FYEKMQ (reference sequence). CDR3 size: 15 residues. J lost 4 bases, V lost 2 bases, and 3 bases had no gene match. The CDR3 is CASSLQGALNEKLFF. The CDR3 nucleotides read TGTGCCAGCAGCTTACAGGGGGCTCTTAATGAAAAACTGTTTTTT.

This sequence joins TRBV11-1 and TRBJ2-7, with 7 bases fitting TRBD1. The CDR3 consists of 15 residues. Trimming cost V 0 bases and J 3 bases; bases outside gene matches: 5. Germline assignment: CDR1 SGHAT and CDR2 FQDESV (reference sequence). DNA of the CDR3: TGTGCCAGCAGCTTAGCCGGGACAGACAGCTACGAGCAGTACTTC. Its translation is CASSLAGTDSYEQYF.

This clone was seen only once. The chain combines TRBV5-4 with TRBJ2-7; 10 bases are shared with TRBD1. Unmatched junction bases numbered 5, after V lost 3 bases and J lost 2 bases. CDR1 is SGHNT, CDR2 YYREEE, per germline (reference sequence). CDR3 length: 15 amino acids. The CDR3 region is CASSSPGTGAYEQYF. In DNA form, the CDR3 reads TGTGCCAGCAGCTCTCCCGGGACAGGGGCCTACGAGCAGTACTTC.

This chain connects TRBV7-8 to TRBJ1-5, with 7 bases matching TRBD1. There are 16 residues in the CDR3. Trimming at V came to 5 bases and at J to 4 bases, leaving 11 bases not matched to a gene. CDR1 and CDR2 from the germline V gene are SGHVS and FQNEAQ. CDR3 sequence reads: CASSPPDRAGNQPQHF. CDR3 nucleotide sequence: TGTGCCAGCAGCCCCCCCGACAGGGCCGGGAATCAGCCCCAGCATTTT.

The genes are TRBV7-6 and TRBJ2-1, with 9 bases aligning to TRBD1. V dropped 5 bases and J dropped 5; count of bases not matched to a gene: 7. The CDR3 consists of 15 residues. The germline gives CDR1 SGHVS, CDR2 FNYEAQ. DNA for the CDR3: TGTGCCAGCAGCCGCGGACAGGGGTGGAACAATGAGCAGTTCTTC. It is translated as CASSRGQGWNNEQFF.

CDR3 residues: CASSRGLAYEQYF. The CDR3 DNA reads as TGCGCCAGCAGCCGGGGCCTCGCATACGAGCAGTACTTC. The chain links TRBV4-1 to TRBJ2-7; TRBD1 is a possible D gene (5 bases). The CDR3 length is 13 residues. Germline CDR1 is MGHRA and CDR2 is YSYEKL. The ends were cut back, 4 bases at V and 4 bases at J, with 11 bases in the middle.

This clone was recorded only once. The chain employs TRBV4-1 and TRBJ2-5; a weak D match, TRBD1 (6 bases). Trimming removed 0 bases at V and 2 bases at J, with 13 bases between. This CDR3 contains 16 residues. Looked up from germline, CDR1 is MGHRA and CDR2 is YSYEKL. This CDR3 is CASSQDQTGPQETQYF. CDR3 nucleotide sequence: TGCGCCAGCAGCCAAGATCAGACAGGACCTCAAGAGACCCAGTACTTC.

The chain uses TRBV28 and TRBJ1-5; no reliable D call. The CDR3 covers 13 residues. Germline CDR1 and CDR2: MDHEN and SYDVKM. Trimming removed 2 bases from V and 5 bases from J, with 7 bases in between. DNA of the CDR3: TGTGCCAGCAGTTTAGTCAGTTATCAGCCCCAGCATTTT. Translation: CASSLVSYQPQHF.

V usage is TRBV7-9 and J usage is TRBJ2-1, with 9 bases matching TRBD1. The CDR3 is made up of 11 amino acids. V was clipped by 4 bases and J by 15 bases; unmatched bases: 4. The germline V gene encodes CDR1 SEHNR and CDR2 FQNEAQ (reference sequence). The CDR3 bases are TGTGCCAGCAGCTCGGACAGGGGATGGTTCTTC. Amino acid sequence: CASSSDRGWFF.

The J gene is TRBJ2-5, the V gene TRBV13, with unresolved D. CDR1 and CDR2 (germline): PRHDT, FYEKMQ (reference sequence). V gave up 3 bases and J gave up 3 bases, with 5 bases separating them. The length of the CDR3 is 12 residues. In DNA form, the CDR3 reads TGTGCCAGCAGCTTTCCTAAAGAGACCCAGTACTTC. Amino acids: CASSFPKETQYF.

The chain carries TRBV27 and TRBJ2-4, with D tentatively TRBD2 (6 bases). V lost 5 bases and J 0 bases, leaving 17 bases between the germline ends. CDR1 MNHEY and CDR2 SMNVEV come from the germline V gene (reference sequence). The CDR3 sequence is 17 residues long. The CDR3 DNA is TGTGCCAGCAGTCCGTTCTCGGGGGTGGTAGCCAAAAACATTCAGTACTTC. It specifies CASSPFSGVVAKNIQYF.

This rearrangement joins TRBV15 to TRBJ1-5, with 9 bases lining up with TRBD1. After removal of 1 base from V and 2 bases from J, the junction contained 6 bases not matched to a gene. The CDR3 consists of 17 residues. The germline CDR1 and CDR2 sequences are LNHNV and YYDKDF (reference sequence). The CDR3 reads CATSRGKRDRGNQPQHF. CDR3 sequence (DNA): TGTGCCACCAGCAGAGGAAAACGGGACAGGGGCAATCAGCCCCAGCATTTT. Supplemented by reference TRBV15 and TRBJ1-5, the full variable domain reads DAMVIQNPRYQVTQFGKPVTLSCSQTLNHNVMYWYQQKSSQAPKLLFHYYDKDFNNEADTPDNFQSRRPNTSFCFLDIRSPGLGDTAMYLCATSRGKRDRGNQPQHFGDGTRLSIL.

The rearrangement joins TRBV4-3 to TRBJ2-7; 7 bases fit TRBD1. This CDR3 is 15 amino acids long. The germline CDR1 and CDR2 sequences are LGHNA and YSLEER. Trimming cost V 0 bases and J 2 bases; bases outside gene matches: 4. The CDR3 sequence: CASSQDRTGPYEQYF. DNA for the CDR3: TGCGCCAGCAGCCAAGATCGGACAGGCCCCTACGAGCAGTACTTC.

This chain uses TRBV11-2 with TRBJ2-5, with 7 nucleotides matching TRBD2. The CDR3 is made up of 17 amino acids. V shed 1 base and J 2 bases; nucleotides not matched to a gene: 10. Per the germline V gene, CDR1 is SGHAT and CDR2 is FQNNGV. The CDR3: CASSLVASGGGQETQYF. DNA of the CDR3: TGTGCCAGCAGCTTAGTGGCTAGCGGCGGCGGACAAGAGACCCAGTACTTC.

The chain links TRBV10-3 to TRBJ2-7; 7 nucleotides line up with TRBD1. V was clipped by 0 bases and J by 4 bases; unmatched bases: 9. Germline values: CDR1 ENHRY, CDR2 SYGVKD. This CDR3 is 16 amino acids long. CDR3 sequence (DNA): TGTGCCATCAGTGAGTCGACGGGGACAGTCGGGTACGAGCAGTACTTC. It translates to CAISESTGTVGYEQYF.

The gene calls are TRBV7-9 and TRBJ2-1, with D perhaps assigned TRBD1 or TRBD2 (5 bases each). Trimming removed 5 bases from V and 8 bases from J, with 16 bases in between. The germline CDR1 and CDR2 sequences are SEHNR and FQNEAQ (reference sequence). The CDR3 is made up of 14 amino acids. The CDR3 DNA is TGTGCCAGCAGCAGACCAACCATGGGGGATGAGCAGTTCTTC. Protein: CASSRPTMGDEQFF.

The rearrangement uses TRBV7-8 and TRBJ2-3; 12 positions agree with TRBD2. The V and J ends lost 4 bases and 2 bases, in that order; junction bases with no gene match: 4. Germline V gene sequence: CDR1 SGHVS, CDR2 FQNEAQ. This CDR3 contains 16 residues. CDR3 DNA sequence: TGTGCCAGCAGCTCTAGCGGGGGGGCCCTCACAGATACGCAGTATTTT. Encoded protein: CASSSSGGALTDTQYF.

The genes are TRBV7-9 and TRBJ2-3, with D possibly being TRBD1 (5 bases). This CDR3 comprises 17 residues. Germline-derived CDR1 and CDR2 are SEHNR and FQNEAQ (reference sequence). V gave up 1 base and J gave up 4 bases, with 18 bases separating them. CDR3 nucleotides: TGTGCCAGCAGCTTAGTTCAGGGCAGGGTTGGTGCAGATACGCAGTATTTT. Translation: CASSLVQGRVGADTQYF.

This clone was detected only once. The chain combines TRBV4-3 with TRBJ2-7; D gene uncertain. CDR1 and CDR2 from the germline V gene are LGHNA and YSLEER. Between the trimmed V and J ends, which lost 3 bases and 1 base, there was a span of 10 bases. The CDR3 is 14 amino acids. In nucleotides, the CDR3 is TGCGCCAGCAGCCACGCTCCTGGGTCCTACGAGCAGTACTTC. It codes for CASSHAPGSYEQYF.

This clone was picked up one time. The gene calls are TRBV27 and TRBJ2-6; D not resolved. CDR3 length: 13 amino acids. CDR1 and CDR2 (germline): MNHEY, SMNVEV (reference sequence). V gave up 4 bases and J gave up 0 bases, with 1 base separating them. CDR3 in DNA: TGTGCCAGCAGTTACTCTGGGGCCAACGTCCTGACTTTC. Protein sequence: CASSYSGANVLTF.

The chain has TRBV14 and TRBJ2-7; D is perhaps TRBD1 or TRBD2 (5 bases each). V lost 1 base, J lost 3 bases, and 10 bases lay in between. CDR3 length: 14 amino acids. Germline V gene sequence: CDR1 SGHDN, CDR2 FVKESK. CDR3 in DNA: TGTGCCAGCAGCCAAGTAGGGACCGGCTACGAGCAGTACTTC. Amino acid sequence: CASSQVGTGYEQYF.

The CDR3 here is CASSFLAGSSYEQYF. DNA for the CDR3: TGTGCCAGCAGCTTTCTAGCGGGCAGCTCCTACGAGCAGTACTTC. This rearrangement joins TRBV11-3 to TRBJ2-7; TRBD2 aligns across 8 bases. The germline CDR1 and CDR2 sequences are SGHNT and YENEEA. This CDR3 region has 15 residues. The V gene end was trimmed by 3 bases and the J gene end by 0 bases; junction bases not matched to a gene: 4.

This clone was recorded once. This chain links TRBV10-3 with TRBJ2-7; a weak D match, TRBD1 (6 bases). Trimming took 3 bases from V and 3 from J, leaving 6 bases between them. The CDR3 sequence is 12 residues long. Germline values: CDR1 ENHRY, CDR2 SYGVKD. CDR3 protein: CAISEGGYEQYF. The CDR3 DNA follows: TGTGCCATCAGTGAAGGGGGCTACGAGCAGTACTTC.

This clone was observed a single time. V is TRBV10-3 and J is TRBJ2-3; 9 bases line up with TRBD2. CDR1 and CDR2 (germline): ENHRY, SYGVKD. This CDR3 is built from 17 residues. The trim removed 0 bases at V and 1 base at J, leaving 5 bases unmatched. The CDR3 nucleotides read TGTGCCATCAGTGAGTCTAGGGCGGGAGGGGGCACAGATACGCAGTATTTT. This translates into CAISESRAGGGTDTQYF.

This clone occurred a few times. This sequence joins TRBV6-4 and TRBJ1-1, with 7 positions matching TRBD1. Per germline, CDR1 MRHNA and CDR2 SNTAGT. The CDR3 is made up of 14 amino acids. Germline trimming cut 6 bases from V and 0 bases from J; bases unmatched to any gene: 4. The CDR3 is CASRAGGMNTEAFF. The DNA of the CDR3 is TGTGCCAGCAGGGCAGGGGGTATGAACACTGAAGCTTTCTTT.

The chain recombines TRBV2 with TRBJ2-7, with TRBD1 matching over 7 bases. The germline CDR1 and CDR2 sequences are SNHLY and FYNNEI. J gave up 2 bases and V 8 bases, and 6 bases lay outside the gene matches. This CDR3 region has 13 residues. The CDR3 DNA reads TGTGCCAGCGCATCCAGGGGGACCTACGAGCAGTACTTC. Translating gives CASASRGTYEQYF.

As concerns this clone: At one end, the junction sequence differs from germline, possibly due to a read error. The chain joins TRBV27 to TRBJ2-1; D remains ambiguous. CDR1 is MNHEY, CDR2 SMNVEV, per germline (reference sequence). The CDR3 sequence is 15 residues long. DNA of the CDR3: TGTGCCAGTCAGGTCGGAGCCAACTTAGGCAATGAGCAGCTCTTC. This translates into CASQVGANLGNEQLF.

The chain combines TRBV9 with TRBJ2-3; 8 positions agree with TRBD1. The germline V gene encodes CDR1 SGDLS and CDR2 YYNGEE. The CDR3 has 14 amino acids. The V and J ends lost 4 bases and 5 bases, in that order; junction bases with no gene match: 6. The CDR3 is CASSSGGAGDTQYF. CDR3 DNA: TGTGCCAGCAGCTCAGGGGGCGCGGGAGATACGCAGTATTTT.

This chain joins TRBV5-1 and TRBJ2-3; no reliable D call. The germline V and J ends were trimmed by 3 bases and 1 base, with 6 bases remaining between them. The CDR3 consists of 13 residues. Germline assignment: CDR1 SGHRS and CDR2 YFSETQ. The CDR3 DNA reads as TGCGCCAGCAGCTCCTCAGGCACAGATACGCAGTATTTT. It encodes CASSSSGTDTQYF.